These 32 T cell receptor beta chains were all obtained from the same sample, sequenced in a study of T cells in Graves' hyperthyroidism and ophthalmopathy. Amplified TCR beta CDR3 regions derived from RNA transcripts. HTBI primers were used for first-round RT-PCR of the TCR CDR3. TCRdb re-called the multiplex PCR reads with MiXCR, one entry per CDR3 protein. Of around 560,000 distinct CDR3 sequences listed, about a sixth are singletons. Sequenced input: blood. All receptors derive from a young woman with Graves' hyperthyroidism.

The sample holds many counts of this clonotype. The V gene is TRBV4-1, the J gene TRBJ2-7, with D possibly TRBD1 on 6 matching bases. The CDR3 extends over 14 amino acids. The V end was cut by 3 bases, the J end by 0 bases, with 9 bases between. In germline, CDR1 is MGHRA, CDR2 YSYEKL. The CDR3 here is CASSQGDTSYEQYF. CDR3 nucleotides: TGCGCCAGCAGCCAGGGGGACACCTCCTACGAGCAGTACTTC.

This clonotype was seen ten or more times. The CDR3 nucleotides read TGTGCCATCTCGTTTGGACTAGCGGGAGACAATGAGCAGTTCTTC. Its protein is CAISFGLAGDNEQFF. J is TRBJ2-1 and V is TRBV10-3, with 13 nucleotides matching TRBD2. Per germline, CDR1 ENHRY and CDR2 SYGVKD. V lost 8 bases to trimming and J lost 5 bases; unmatched junction nucleotides: 6. CDR3 length: 15 residues.

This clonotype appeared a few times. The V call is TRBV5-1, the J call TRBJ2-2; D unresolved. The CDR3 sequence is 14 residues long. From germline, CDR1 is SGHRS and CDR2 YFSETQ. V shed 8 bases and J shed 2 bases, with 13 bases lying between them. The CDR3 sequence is CASRAHGNTGELFF. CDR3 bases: TGCGCCAGTAGGGCTCACGGTAACACCGGGGAGCTGTTTTTT. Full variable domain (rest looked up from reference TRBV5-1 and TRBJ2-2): KAGVTQTPRYLIKTRGQQVTLSCSPISGHRSVSWYQQTPGQGLQFLFEYFSETQRNKGNFPGRFSGRQFSNSRSEMNVSTLELGDSALYLCASRAHGNTGELFFGEGSRLTVL.

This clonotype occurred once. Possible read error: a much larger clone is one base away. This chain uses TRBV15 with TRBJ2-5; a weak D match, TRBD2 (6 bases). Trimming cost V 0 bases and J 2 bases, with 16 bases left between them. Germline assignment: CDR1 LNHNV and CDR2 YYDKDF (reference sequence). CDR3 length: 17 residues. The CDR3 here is CATSRDPSALSQETQYF. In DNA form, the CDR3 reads TGTGCCACCAGCAGAGATCCTAGCGCGCTCAGTCAAGAGACCCAGTACTTC.

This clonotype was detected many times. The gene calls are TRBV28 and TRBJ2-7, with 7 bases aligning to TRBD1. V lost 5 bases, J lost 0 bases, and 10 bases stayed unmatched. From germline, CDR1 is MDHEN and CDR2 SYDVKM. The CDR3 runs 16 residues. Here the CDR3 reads CASSPTGTVSSYEQYF. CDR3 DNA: TGTGCCAGCAGTCCAACCGGGACAGTCAGCTCCTACGAGCAGTACTTC.

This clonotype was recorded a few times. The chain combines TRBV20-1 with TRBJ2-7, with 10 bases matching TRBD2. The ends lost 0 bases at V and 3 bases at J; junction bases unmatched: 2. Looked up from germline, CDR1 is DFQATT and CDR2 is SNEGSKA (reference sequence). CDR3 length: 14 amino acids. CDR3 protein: CSARELAGLYEQYF. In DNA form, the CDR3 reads TGCAGTGCTAGAGAACTAGCGGGACTCTACGAGCAGTACTTC.

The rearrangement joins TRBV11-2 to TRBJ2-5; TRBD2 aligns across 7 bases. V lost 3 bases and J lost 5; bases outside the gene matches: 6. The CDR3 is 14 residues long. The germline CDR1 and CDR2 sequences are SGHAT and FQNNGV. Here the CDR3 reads CASSFDSGAETQYF. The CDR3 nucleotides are TGTGCCAGCAGCTTCGACAGCGGGGCGGAGACCCAGTACTTC.

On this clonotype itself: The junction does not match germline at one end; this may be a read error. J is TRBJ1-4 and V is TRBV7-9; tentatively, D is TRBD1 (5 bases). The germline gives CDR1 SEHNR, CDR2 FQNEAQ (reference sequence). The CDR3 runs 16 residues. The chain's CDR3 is CASSVAAWGTNEKLFF. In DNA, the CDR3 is TGTGCCAGCAGCGTAGCCGCCTGGGGGACTAATGAAAAACTGTTTTTT.

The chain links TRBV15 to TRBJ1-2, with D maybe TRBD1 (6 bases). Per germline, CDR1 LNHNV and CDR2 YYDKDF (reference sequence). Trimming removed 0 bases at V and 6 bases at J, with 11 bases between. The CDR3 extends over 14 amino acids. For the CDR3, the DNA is TGTGCCACCAGCAGAGATAGGGGGGGACATGGCTACACCTTC. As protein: CATSRDRGGHGYTF.

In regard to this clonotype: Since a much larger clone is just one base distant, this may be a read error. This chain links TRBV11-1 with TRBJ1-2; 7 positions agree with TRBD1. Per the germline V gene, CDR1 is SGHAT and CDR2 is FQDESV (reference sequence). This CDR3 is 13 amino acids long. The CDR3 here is CASRDGQVDGCTF. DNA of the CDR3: TGTGCCAGCAGGGACGGACAGGTCGATGGCTGCACCTTC.

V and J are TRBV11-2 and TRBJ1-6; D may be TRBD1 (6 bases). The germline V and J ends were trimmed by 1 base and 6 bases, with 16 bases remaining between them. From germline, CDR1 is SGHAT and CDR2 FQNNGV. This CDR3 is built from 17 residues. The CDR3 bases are TGTGCCAGCAGCTTAGGGTCAATGGACAGTCCTAATTCACCCCTCCACTTT. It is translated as CASSLGSMDSPNSPLHF.

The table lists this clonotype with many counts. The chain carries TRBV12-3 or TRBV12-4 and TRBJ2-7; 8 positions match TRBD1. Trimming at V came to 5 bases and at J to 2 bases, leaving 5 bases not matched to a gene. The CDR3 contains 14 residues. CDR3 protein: CASSPRTGTYEQYF. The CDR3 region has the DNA TGTGCCAGCAGTCCACGGACAGGGACCTACGAGCAGTACTTC.

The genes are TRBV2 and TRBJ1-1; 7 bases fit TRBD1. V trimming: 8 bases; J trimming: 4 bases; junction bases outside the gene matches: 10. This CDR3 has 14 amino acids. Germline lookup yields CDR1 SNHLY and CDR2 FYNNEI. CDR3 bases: TGTGCCAGCCTCAGGGGGACGGCGACCACTGAAGCTTTCTTT. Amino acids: CASLRGTATTEAFF. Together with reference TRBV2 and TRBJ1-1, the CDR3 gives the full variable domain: EPEVTQTPSHQVTQMGQEVILRCVPISNHLYFYWYRQILGQKVEFLVSFYNNEISEKSEIFDDQFSVERPDGSNFTLKIRSTKLEDSAMYFCASLRGTATTEAFFGQGTRLTVV.

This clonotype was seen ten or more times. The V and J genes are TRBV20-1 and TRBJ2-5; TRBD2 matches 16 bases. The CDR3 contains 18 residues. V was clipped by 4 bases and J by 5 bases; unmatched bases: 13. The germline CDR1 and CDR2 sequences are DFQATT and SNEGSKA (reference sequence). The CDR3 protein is CSAKDRGLAGGPWETQYF. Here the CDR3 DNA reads TGCAGTGCTAAAGACAGGGGACTAGCGGGGGGGCCTTGGGAGACCCAGTACTTC.

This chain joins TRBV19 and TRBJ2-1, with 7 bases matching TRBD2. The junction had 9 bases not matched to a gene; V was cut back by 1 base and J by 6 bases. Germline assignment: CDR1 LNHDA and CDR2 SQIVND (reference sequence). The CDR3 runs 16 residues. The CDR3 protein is CASSIGSGGFSNEQFF. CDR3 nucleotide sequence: TGTGCCAGTAGTATAGGATCGGGAGGATTCTCCAATGAGCAGTTCTTC.

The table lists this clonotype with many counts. This CDR3 is CSARDFLTVGTEAFF. As DNA, the CDR3 is TGCAGTGCTAGAGATTTCCTGACAGTGGGCACTGAAGCTTTCTTT. The V call is TRBV20-1, the J call TRBJ1-1, with D possibly being TRBD1 (5 bases). Germline assignment: CDR1 DFQATT and CDR2 SNEGSKA (reference sequence). V was cut by 0 bases and J by 4 bases, with 15 bases left in between. The CDR3 runs to 15 residues.

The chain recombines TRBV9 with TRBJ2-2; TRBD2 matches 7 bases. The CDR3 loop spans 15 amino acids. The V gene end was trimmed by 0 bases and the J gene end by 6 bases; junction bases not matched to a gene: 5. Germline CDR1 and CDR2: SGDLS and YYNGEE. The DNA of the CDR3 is TGTGCCAGCAGCGTAGTAACGGCGGGAGCCGGGGAGCTGTTTTTT. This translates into CASSVVTAGAGELFF.

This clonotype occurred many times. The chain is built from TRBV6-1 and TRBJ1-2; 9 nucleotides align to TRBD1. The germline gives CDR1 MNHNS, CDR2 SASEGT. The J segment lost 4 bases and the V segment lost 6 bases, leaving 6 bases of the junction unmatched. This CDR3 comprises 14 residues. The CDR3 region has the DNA TGTGCCAGCAGCGGGACAGGGTGGGCCTATGGCTACACCTTC. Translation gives CASSGTGWAYGYTF.

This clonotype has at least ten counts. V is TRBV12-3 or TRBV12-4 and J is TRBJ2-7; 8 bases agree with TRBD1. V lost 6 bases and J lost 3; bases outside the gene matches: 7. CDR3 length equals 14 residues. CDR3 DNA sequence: TGTGCCAGCAGCTTCGGGACAGGATACTACGAGCAGTACTTC. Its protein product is CASSFGTGYYEQYF.

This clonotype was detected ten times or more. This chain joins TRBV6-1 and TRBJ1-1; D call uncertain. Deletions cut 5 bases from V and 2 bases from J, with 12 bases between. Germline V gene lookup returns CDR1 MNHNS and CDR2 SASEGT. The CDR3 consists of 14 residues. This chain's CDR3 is CASSPWTGNTEAFF. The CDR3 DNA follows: TGTGCCAGCAGTCCTTGGACTGGAAACACTGAAGCTTTCTTT.

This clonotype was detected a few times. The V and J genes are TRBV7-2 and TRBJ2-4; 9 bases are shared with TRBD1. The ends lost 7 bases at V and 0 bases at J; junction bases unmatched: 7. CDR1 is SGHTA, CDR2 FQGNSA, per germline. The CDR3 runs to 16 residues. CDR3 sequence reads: CASMQDRGLAKNIQYF. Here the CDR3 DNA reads TGTGCCAGCATGCAGGACAGGGGCCTAGCCAAAAACATTCAGTACTTC.

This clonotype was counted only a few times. The CDR3 nucleotides read TGTGCCAGCAGTGGCCCCCGGGATGGAGAGACCCAGTACTTC. Protein product: CASSGPRDGETQYF. The chain carries TRBV28 and TRBJ2-5, with D perhaps matching TRBD2 (5 bases). This CDR3 is built from 14 residues. V was cut by 5 bases and J by 4 bases, with 14 bases left in between. Germline assignment: CDR1 MDHEN and CDR2 SYDVKM.

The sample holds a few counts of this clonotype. This CDR3 reads CAWSPDRGTGGEQFF. The CDR3 DNA reads TGTGCCTGGAGTCCGGACAGGGGCACCGGGGGTGAGCAGTTCTTC. The chain combines TRBV30 with TRBJ2-1; 9 bases fit TRBD1. CDR1 is GTSNPN, CDR2 SVGIG, per germline (reference sequence). Trimming at V came to 2 bases and at J to 9 bases, leaving 11 bases not matched to a gene. The CDR3 sequence is 15 residues long. The entire variable domain, with the rest obtained from reference TRBV30 and TRBJ2-1, is as follows: SQTIHQWPATLVQPVGSPLSLECTVEGTSNPNLYWYRQAAGRGLQLLFYSVGIGQISSEVPQNLSASRPQDRQFILSSKKLLLSDSGFYLCAWSPDRGTGGEQFFGPGTRLTVL.

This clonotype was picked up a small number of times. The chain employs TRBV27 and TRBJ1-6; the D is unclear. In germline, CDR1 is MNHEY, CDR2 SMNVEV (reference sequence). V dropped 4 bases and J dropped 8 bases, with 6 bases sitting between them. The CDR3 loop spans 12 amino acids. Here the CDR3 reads CASSSQDSPLHF. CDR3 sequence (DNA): TGTGCCAGCAGTTCACAAGATTCACCCCTCCACTTT.

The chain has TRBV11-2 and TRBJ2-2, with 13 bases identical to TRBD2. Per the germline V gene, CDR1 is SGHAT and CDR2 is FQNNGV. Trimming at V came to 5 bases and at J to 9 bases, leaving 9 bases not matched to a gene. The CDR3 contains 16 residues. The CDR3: CASSIRTSGRRRELFF. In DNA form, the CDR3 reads TGTGCCAGCAGCATTCGGACTAGCGGGAGACGGAGGGAGCTGTTTTTT.

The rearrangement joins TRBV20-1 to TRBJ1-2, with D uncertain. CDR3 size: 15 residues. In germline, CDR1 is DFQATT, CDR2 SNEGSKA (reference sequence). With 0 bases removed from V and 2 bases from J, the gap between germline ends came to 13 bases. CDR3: CSARDGRDLNYGYTF. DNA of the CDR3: TGCAGTGCTAGAGATGGCCGGGATCTAAACTATGGCTACACCTTC.

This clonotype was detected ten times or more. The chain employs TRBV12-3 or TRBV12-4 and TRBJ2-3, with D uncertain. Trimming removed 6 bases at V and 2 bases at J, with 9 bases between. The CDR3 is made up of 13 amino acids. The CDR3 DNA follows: TGTGCCAGCAGCCACAGACACACAGATACGCAGTATTTT. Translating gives CASSHRHTDTQYF.

CDR3 sequence reads: CASNPGGLSNQPQHF. The CDR3 DNA reads as TGTGCCAGCAACCCAGGGGGCTTAAGCAATCAGCCCCAGCATTTT. The V and J genes are TRBV7-2 and TRBJ1-5; 8 bases fit TRBD1. The V gene's germline CDR1 is SGHTA and CDR2 FQGNSA. V lost 7 bases, J lost 1 base, and 6 bases stayed unmatched. CDR3 length: 15 amino acids.

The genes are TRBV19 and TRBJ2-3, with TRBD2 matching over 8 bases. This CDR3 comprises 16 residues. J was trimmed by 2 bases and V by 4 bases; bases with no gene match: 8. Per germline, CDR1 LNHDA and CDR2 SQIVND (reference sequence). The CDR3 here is CASSNAGGAFTDTQYF. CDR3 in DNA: TGTGCCAGTAGTAACGCGGGAGGAGCCTTCACAGATACGCAGTATTTT.

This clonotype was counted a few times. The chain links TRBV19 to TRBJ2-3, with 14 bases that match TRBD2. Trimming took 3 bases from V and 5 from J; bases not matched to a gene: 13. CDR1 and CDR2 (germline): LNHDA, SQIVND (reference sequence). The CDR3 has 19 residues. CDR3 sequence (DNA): TGTGCCAGTAGTATTATGGGACTAGCGGGAGTTCTGTCGAAAGATACGCAGTATTTT. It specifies CASSIMGLAGVLSKDTQYF.

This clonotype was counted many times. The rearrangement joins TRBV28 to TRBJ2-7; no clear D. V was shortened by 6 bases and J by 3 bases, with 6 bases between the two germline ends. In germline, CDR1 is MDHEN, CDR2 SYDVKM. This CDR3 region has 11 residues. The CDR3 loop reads CASRELYEQYF. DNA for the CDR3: TGTGCCAGCAGAGAGCTCTACGAGCAGTACTTC.

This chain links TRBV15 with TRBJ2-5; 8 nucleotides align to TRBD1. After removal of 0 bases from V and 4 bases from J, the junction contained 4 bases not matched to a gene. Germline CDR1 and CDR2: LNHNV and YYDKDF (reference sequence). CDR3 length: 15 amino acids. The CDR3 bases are TGTGCCACCAGCAGAGACACAGGGGGTGTAGAGACCCAGTACTTC. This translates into CATSRDTGGVETQYF.